This entry lists 26 T cell receptor beta chains sequenced from one sample in a study of T cells after yellow fever vaccination. Using its own MiXCR run on the 5' RACE reads, TCRdb lists one record per CDR3 protein. There are 400,000 or so distinct CDR3 sequences in the sample; 11% occur only once, and around 20% lies in the top ten. The sample here was PBMCs, taken on the day of the first yellow fever vaccination. The receptors were gathered from a man aged 18 to 29 who received the YFV17D yellow fever vaccine.

At least ten counts were recorded for this clonotype. This sequence joins TRBV20-1 and TRBJ2-1, with D possibly being TRBD1 (5 bases). Germline V gene lookup returns CDR1 DFQATT and CDR2 SNEGSKA (reference sequence). This CDR3 comprises 12 residues. V was trimmed by 5 bases and J by 3 bases, leaving 8 bases between them. The CDR3 DNA reads as TGCAGTGCTCTTCAGGGCTACAATGAGCAGTTCTTC. As protein: CSALQGYNEQFF.

This clonotype was recorded a few times. The chain uses TRBV29-1 and TRBJ1-1; D gene ambiguous. The CDR3 is made up of 11 amino acids. Germline V CDR1 and CDR2: SQVTM, ANQGSEA. Trimming took off 6 bases at V and 3 bases at J, with 8 bases between the two ends. The CDR3 region is CSVKRDTEAFF. In DNA, the CDR3 is TGCAGCGTAAAGAGGGACACTGAAGCTTTCTTT.

This clonotype was counted only a few times. The chain employs TRBV25-1 and TRBJ2-1, with D perhaps TRBD1 or TRBD2 (6 bases each). This CDR3 is built from 15 residues. V lost 6 bases and J lost 10, with 22 bases in between. Germline assignment: CDR1 MGHDK and CDR2 SYGVNS. The CDR3 sequence: CASSSLGGAGEEQFF. CDR3 nucleotides: TGTGCCAGCAGCTCCCTTGGAGGGGCAGGGGAGGAGCAGTTCTTC.

The chain is built from TRBV3-1 and TRBJ1-1, with D uncertain. CDR3 length equals 13 residues. V was pared by 3 bases and J by 7 bases, with 12 bases between. CDR1 LGHDT and CDR2 YNNKEL come from the germline V gene (reference sequence). For the CDR3, the DNA is TGTGCCAGCAGCCAGATAACTGGCGGTGAAGCTTTCTTT. It translates to CASSQITGGEAFF. The variable domain in full, completed from reference TRBV3-1 and TRBJ1-1, reads DTAVSQTPKYLVTQMGNDKSIKCEQNLGHDTMYWYKQDSKKFLKIMFSYNNKELIINETVPNRFSPKSPDKAHLNLHINSLELGDSAVYFCASSQITGGEAFFGQGTRLTVV.

The J gene is TRBJ2-7, the V gene TRBV12-3 or TRBV12-4, with D perhaps matching TRBD2 (5 bases). This CDR3 has 11 residues. V was shortened by 7 bases and J by 3 bases, with 7 bases between the two germline ends. The CDR3 DNA sequence: TGTGCCAGCACCCGGGGCTACGAGCAGTACTTC. Translation gives CASTRGYEQYF.

The chain couples TRBV11-2 to TRBJ2-7; D is undetermined. V lost 5 bases, J lost 6 bases, and 11 bases lay in between. Per germline, CDR1 SGHAT and CDR2 FQNNGV. This CDR3 spans 12 amino acids. The CDR3 here is CASSPSYLEQYF. CDR3 in DNA: TGTGCCAGCAGCCCCAGTTACCTCGAGCAGTACTTC.

This clonotype occurred many times. V is TRBV20-1 and J is TRBJ1-2; D is ambiguous. V lost 1 base and J 0 bases, leaving 9 bases between the germline ends. This CDR3 contains 14 residues. Germline values: CDR1 DFQATT, CDR2 SNEGSKA (reference sequence). CDR3 amino acids: CSARGAASNYGYTF. In DNA, the CDR3 is TGCAGTGCTAGAGGGGCAGCATCTAACTATGGCTACACCTTC.

This clonotype was detected a few times. The rearrangement links TRBV7-9 to TRBJ1-3; D gene uncertain. The CDR3 loop spans 12 amino acids. V lost 4 bases to trimming and J lost 6 bases, with 7 bases between them. Germline loops: CDR1 SEHNR, CDR2 FQNEAQ (reference sequence). The CDR3 DNA is TGTGCCAGCAGCTGGGGATCAAACACCATATATTTT. This sequence encodes CASSWGSNTIYF.

The rearrangement joins TRBV5-1 to TRBJ1-4; weak D call: TRBD1 (6 bases). Deletions cut 5 bases from V and 8 bases from J, with 16 bases between. CDR3 size: 14 residues. Looked up from germline, CDR1 is SGHRS and CDR2 is YFSETQ. This CDR3 reads CASRIGQGNEKLFF. CDR3 sequence (DNA): TGCGCCAGCAGGATCGGGCAGGGGAACGAAAAACTGTTTTTT.

This clonotype was picked up a small number of times. The chain carries TRBV6-2 or TRBV6-3 and TRBJ2-1, with D tentatively TRBD1 (6 bases). Germline CDR1 is MNHEY and CDR2 is SVGEGT. CDR3 length: 12 residues. V shed 2 bases and J shed 14 bases, with 13 bases lying between them. The CDR3 DNA follows: TGTGCCAGCAGTTACGGACAGTATGACAAGTTCTTC. Its protein is CASSYGQYDKFF.

V and J are TRBV5-1 and TRBJ1-2; no definite D call. Germline V lookup: CDR1 SGHRS, CDR2 YFSETQ. Trimming pared 1 base from V and 1 base from J, leaving 8 bases between. The CDR3 is made up of 14 amino acids. CDR3 region: CASSLNGNNYGYTF. In DNA, the CDR3 is TGCGCCAGCAGCTTGAACGGAAATAACTATGGCTACACCTTC. The full variable domain, in which reference TRBV5-1 and TRBJ1-2 provide the parts outside the CDR3, is KAGVTQTPRYLIKTRGQQVTLSCSPISGHRSVSWYQQTPGQGLQFLFEYFSETQRNKGNFPGRFSGRQFSNSRSEMNVSTLELGDSALYLCASSLNGNNYGYTFGSGTRLTVV.

This clonotype was counted ten times or more. This chain connects TRBV25-1 to TRBJ2-1, with D maybe TRBD1 (6 bases). V was clipped by 4 bases and J by 0 bases, with 22 bases between them. The CDR3 runs 19 residues. Germline CDR1 reads MGHDK; CDR2 reads SYGVNS. The CDR3 protein is CASSAPRGPTPGSYNEQFF. In DNA form, the CDR3 reads TGTGCCAGCAGTGCTCCCAGGGGCCCTACCCCAGGCTCCTACAATGAGCAGTTCTTC.

There are many counts of this clonotype. This chain joins TRBV7-2 and TRBJ1-1; no firm D call. CDR1 is SGHTA and CDR2 is FQGNSA in the germline V gene. CDR3 length equals 16 residues. V was shortened by 1 base and J by 0 bases, with 12 bases between the two germline ends. CDR3 amino acids: CASSLGTLRVNTEAFF. CDR3 in DNA: TGTGCCAGCAGCTTAGGGACGCTGCGCGTGAACACTGAAGCTTTCTTT.

The V and J genes are TRBV6-2 or TRBV6-3 and TRBJ2-7; D remains ambiguous. The V end lost 2 bases, the J end lost 1 base, and 12 bases lay between the germline ends. Germline V lookup: CDR1 MNHEY, CDR2 SVGEGT. The CDR3 totals 15 residues. For the CDR3, the DNA is TGTGCCAGCAGTTACCTTGGACCGATTTCCTACGAGCAGTACTTC. Translated: CASSYLGPISYEQYF.

This clonotype was recorded a few times. The rearrangement uses TRBV9 and TRBJ2-7; 8 positions match TRBD1. This CDR3 region has 16 residues. The V segment lost 0 bases and the J segment 3 bases; nucleotides outside the gene matches: 8. From germline, CDR1 is SGDLS and CDR2 YYNGEE. CDR3 in amino acids: CASSVVRTGYLYEQYF. The CDR3 region has the DNA TGTGCCAGCAGCGTAGTCCGGACAGGGTACCTCTACGAGCAGTACTTC.

There are a few counts of this clonotype. This rearrangement joins TRBV11-2 to TRBJ2-3; 9 bases match TRBD2. From germline, CDR1 is SGHAT and CDR2 FQNNGV. This CDR3 spans 18 amino acids. Germline trimming cut 1 base from V and 0 bases from J; bases unmatched to any gene: 8. This CDR3 is CASSLVGGGGDSTDTQYF. In nucleotides, the CDR3 is TGTGCCAGCAGCTTAGTCGGCGGGGGGGGAGACAGCACAGATACGCAGTATTTT. The entire variable domain, with the rest obtained from reference TRBV11-2 and TRBJ2-3, is as follows: EAGVAQSPRYKIIEKRQSVAFWCNPISGHATLYWYQQILGQGPKLLIQFQNNGVVDDSQLPKDRFSAERLKGVDSTLKIQPAKLEDSAVYLCASSLVGGGGDSTDTQYFGPGTRLTVL.

V usage is TRBV6-5 and J usage is TRBJ2-2; 7 positions agree with TRBD1. Germline CDR1 is MNHEY and CDR2 is SVGAGI. This CDR3 has 17 residues. The junction had 7 bases not matched to a gene; V was cut back by 0 bases and J by 3 bases. This CDR3 is CASSYSGNRGDTGELFF. In DNA, the CDR3 is TGTGCCAGCAGTTACTCCGGCAACAGGGGCGACACCGGGGAGCTGTTTTTT.

This sequence joins TRBV9 and TRBJ2-6; D is uncertain. Between the trimmed V and J ends, which lost 0 bases and 1 base, there was a span of 11 bases. Germline lookup yields CDR1 SGDLS and CDR2 YYNGEE. CDR3 length equals 17 residues. The CDR3 DNA is TGTGCCAGCAGCGTAGCTACTCAGGAGTCTGGGGCCAACGTCCTGACTTTC. The encoded protein is CASSVATQESGANVLTF. Full variable domain (outside the CDR3, taken from reference TRBV9 and TRBJ2-6): DSGVTQTPKHLITATGQRVTLRCSPRSGDLSVYWYQQSLDQGLQFLIQYYNGEERAKGNILERFSAQQFPDLHSELNLSSLELGDSALYFCASSVATQESGANVLTFGAGSRLTVL.

A few counts support this clonotype. The chain carries TRBV4-2 and TRBJ2-7; D could derive from TRBD1 or TRBD2 (5 bases each). Trimming took 1 base from V and 4 from J, leaving 8 bases between them. From germline, CDR1 is LGHNA and CDR2 YNFKEQ. The CDR3 sequence is 13 residues long. The CDR3, as DNA: TGTGCCAGCAGCCAAGGAGGGGTGTACGAGCAGTACTTC. It specifies CASSQGGVYEQYF.

The genes are TRBV20-1 and TRBJ2-4, with TRBD2 as a possible D gene (5 bases). The CDR3 is 13 amino acids. Germline V gives CDR1 DFQATT, CDR2 SNEGSKA (reference sequence). V was shortened by 6 bases and J by 3 bases, with 12 bases between the two germline ends. The CDR3 protein is CSASDWNKNIQYF. Here the CDR3 DNA reads TGCAGTGCCTCGGACTGGAACAAAAACATTCAGTACTTC.

This clonotype was detected a few times. CDR3 amino acids: CASSSKPGGGQYF. The CDR3 DNA is TGTGCCAGCAGCTCTAAACCGGGGGGTGGGCAGTATTTT. The rearrangement joins TRBV7-2 to TRBJ2-3; 7 nucleotides match TRBD2. Losses at the gene ends were 4 bases for V and 11 bases for J; bases not matched to a gene: 9. The CDR3 sequence is 13 residues long. Germline V gene lookup returns CDR1 SGHTA and CDR2 FQGNSA.

V and J are TRBV19 and TRBJ1-5; D uncertain. The V end lost 5 bases, the J end lost 9 bases, and 11 bases lay between the germline ends. Germline loops: CDR1 LNHDA, CDR2 SQIVND (reference sequence). The CDR3 covers 12 residues. The CDR3 DNA sequence: TGTGCCAGTAGTCAGTCAATGGCGCCCCAGCATTTT. Its protein product is CASSQSMAPQHF. The complete variable domain, with remaining parts taken from reference TRBV19 and TRBJ1-5, reads DGGITQSPKYLFRKEGQNVTLSCEQNLNHDAMYWYRQDPGQGLRLIYYSQIVNDFQKGDIAEGYSVSREKKESFPLTVTSAQKNPTAFYLCASSQSMAPQHFGDGTRLSIL.

This clonotype appeared a few times. V and J are TRBV14 and TRBJ2-5; D may match TRBD1 or TRBD2 (5 bases each). Per germline, CDR1 SGHDN and CDR2 FVKESK. V lost 4 bases and J lost 1, with 10 bases in between. CDR3 length: 14 residues. The CDR3 loop is CASSPVGVQETQYF. CDR3 bases: TGTGCCAGCAGCCCCGTGGGGGTCCAAGAGACCCAGTACTTC.

This clonotype has more than one count but fewer than ten. The chain recombines TRBV5-1 with TRBJ2-1; 8 positions agree with TRBD1. Germline V gives CDR1 SGHRS, CDR2 YFSETQ. V lost 0 bases and J lost 3; bases outside the gene matches: 11. The CDR3 has 18 amino acids. The CDR3 DNA sequence: TGCGCCAGCAGCTTGGCCTTCGAGACAGGGGTAAACTACAATGAGCAGTTCTTC. Protein product: CASSLAFETGVNYNEQFF.

This clonotype was counted at least ten times. The junction does not match germline at one end; this may be a read error. The V gene is TRBV12-5, the J gene TRBJ1-2; 9 bases match TRBD1. CDR3 length equals 14 residues. The germline gives CDR1 LGHNT, CDR2 FRNRAP. CDR3 sequence: CASGLGTGVGTSVF. The CDR3 coding sequence is TGTGCTAGTGGTTTGGGGACAGGGGTCGGGACTTCGGTCTTC.

The V gene is TRBV6-2 or TRBV6-3, the J gene TRBJ2-7; 13 bases are shared with TRBD2. Trimming removed 7 bases from V and 1 base from J; junction bases left unmatched: 13. CDR3 length equals 18 residues. Germline CDR1 reads MNHEY; CDR2 reads SVGEGT. This CDR3 is CASTTIGLAGDRSYEQYV. Here the CDR3 DNA reads TGTGCCAGCACCACCATAGGACTAGCGGGGGATCGTTCCTACGAGCAGTACGTC.